The entry below describes one T cell receptor (beta chain). Its antigen is not known. TCRdb independently ran MiXCR on the 5' RACE reads; one entry per CDR3 protein. The table lists roughly 610,000 distinct CDR3 sequences, approximately 15% of them singletons. The entry originates in a study of T-cell memory formation after mild COVID-19. Study details: Largely, TCR clusters stayed within a single donor. Study findings and constraints: Researchers found some responding clones in pre-infection memory, a sign that cross-reactive memory joined. A second wave expanding day 15 to 37 was CD4+-biased; contracting clones were balanced.

The trim removed 5 bases at V and 5 bases at J, leaving 15 bases unmatched. Germline values: CDR1 KGHDR, CDR2 SFDVKD. This CDR3 is built from 17 residues. This receptor was taken from an adult woman who had mild COVID-19 (a few samples of this study predate the infection). Cell type and time point are not known. The V call is TRBV24-1, the J call TRBJ2-3, with 7 nucleotides matching TRBD2. Sequencing was done on a sample of PBMCs or a T cell subset sorted from them (not recorded which). The CDR3 loop reads CATSGLAAPTSRDTQYF. CDR3 sequence (DNA): TGTGCCACCAGTGGGCTAGCGGCCCCAACATCTCGAGATACGCAGTATTTT.